This TCR beta chain was observed in a study of blood T cell repertoires in COVID-19. In the study overall: Spain, Italy and the United States supplied samples that represented acute and convalescent COVID-19. Sources were T cells, B-cell-depleted T cells, or PBMCs; the material itself was cDNA or gDNA.

Germline-derived CDR1 and CDR2 are SGHTA and FQGNSA. The CDR3 is made up of 16 amino acids. The V and J ends lost 2 bases and 0 bases respectively, with 11 bases between them. Per the study methods: Researchers report that nucleated cell counts were estimated from reference gene primer amplification. Produced via immunoSEQ multiplex PCR; TCRdb's table is partial and in-frame only. V and J calls and clone size are as listed in that table; D and trimming were resolved from the DNA. There are around 130,000 clones in the sample; about 85% occur only once, and under 5% lies in the top ten. Sequenced sample: peripheral blood. The chain carries TRBV7-2 and TRBJ2-1; perhaps TRBD2 as D (5 bases). The origin of this receptor is a man aged 60-69 years with acute or convalescent COVID-19. The CDR3 is CASSLSPTSSYNEQFF. CDR3 coding DNA: TGTGCCAGCAGCTTAAGTCCTACTAGCTCCTACAATGAGCAGTTCTTC.